The next 2 T cell receptor beta chains were all read from a single sample in a study of human T cells and chemical hapten exposure. As for time point: patch test 3, about 24 weeks after DPC sensitization. Stated treatment: therapeutic diphenylcyclopropenone sensitization with weekly scalp DPC. TCRdb called the RACE reads again in MiXCR, with one record for every CDR3 protein. Of some 96,000 distinct CDR3 sequences in the sample, 27% are singletons; the top ten hold 10%. The sample in question was whole blood, obtained in connection with sensitization to the hapten diphenylcyclopropenone (DPC). These receptors were collected from a man between 40 and 49 years old with alopecia areata. Some clones in this sample may be carry-over from other donors' samples.

The chain couples TRBV6-6 to TRBJ1-3; 8 nucleotides align to TRBD1. V lost 5 bases, J lost 4 bases, and 4 bases stayed unmatched. The CDR3 loop spans 14 amino acids. Germline V gene sequence: CDR1 MNHNY, CDR2 SVGAGI (reference sequence). This chain's CDR3 is CASSTGGTGNTIYF. CDR3 nucleotide sequence: TGTGCCAGCAGTACAGGGGGAACAGGAAACACCATATATTTT.

This clonotype appeared a few times. The V and J genes are TRBV6-6 and TRBJ1-3; D gene ambiguous. The length of the CDR3 is 12 residues. The germline V gene has CDR1 MNHNY and CDR2 SVGAGI (reference sequence). Trimming shortened V by 6 bases and J by 0 bases, and 3 bases separated the two germline ends. In nucleotides, the CDR3 is TGTGCCAGCAGCCCCTCTGGAAACACCATATATTTT. This encodes CASSPSGNTIYF.